These 8 T cell receptor beta chains were sequenced from one sample in a study of blood T cell repertoires in COVID-19. Method: immunoSEQ multiplex PCR; TCRdb's copy keeps in-frame clones and lacks some. The sample shows approximately 150,000 clones, around 90% of them seen only once. What was sequenced was peripheral blood. The source of these receptors is a human donor in a cohort sampled during active COVID-19.

The chain carries TRBV9 and TRBJ2-1, with no clear D. Trimming cost V 2 bases and J 1 base, with 7 bases left between them. CDR1 is SGDLS and CDR2 is YYNGEE in the germline V gene. The CDR3 has 14 residues. The CDR3 reads CASSVDGSYNEQFF. DNA for the CDR3: TGTGCCAGCAGCGTCGACGGGTCCTACAATGAGCAGTTCTTC. Drawing the rest from reference TRBV9 and TRBJ2-1, the complete variable domain is DSGVTQTPKHLITATGQRVTLRCSPRSGDLSVYWYQQSLDQGLQFLIQYYNGEERAKGNILERFSAQQFPDLHSELNLSSLELGDSALYFCASSVDGSYNEQFFGPGTRLTVL.

This clone appeared once. The chain employs TRBV7-2 and TRBJ2-5; 11 nucleotides agree with TRBD2. V lost 5 bases to trimming and J lost 4 bases; unmatched junction nucleotides: 12. Per the germline V gene, CDR1 is SGHTA and CDR2 is FQGNSA. This CDR3 is built from 17 residues. The CDR3 DNA reads as TGTGCCAGCAGCCGTACTAGCGGGGGCCACCTCGGAGAGACCCAGTACTTC. Its translation: CASSRTSGGHLGETQYF.

As DNA, the CDR3 is TGTGCCAGCAGTCGGACAGGGGGTAACTATGGCTACACCTTC. Protein product: CASSRTGGNYGYTF. The rearrangement uses TRBV27 and TRBJ1-2; TRBD1 matches at 10 bases. V lost 5 bases to trimming and J lost 1 base; unmatched junction nucleotides: 1. CDR1 MNHEY and CDR2 SMNVEV come from the germline V gene (reference sequence). The CDR3 has 14 residues.

This sequence joins TRBV6-5 and TRBJ2-1; tentative D call: TRBD1 (6 bases). Trimming took 7 bases from V and 0 from J, leaving 13 bases between them. Germline V CDR1 and CDR2: MNHEY, SVGAGI. The CDR3 is 15 residues long. This CDR3 reads CASKITGSSYNEQFF. CDR3 bases: TGTGCCAGCAAAATTACAGGGAGCTCCTACAATGAGCAGTTCTTC.

This sequence joins TRBV6-5 and TRBJ1-2, with 7 bases matching TRBD1. Unmatched junction bases numbered 12, after V lost 5 bases and J lost 6 bases. Germline-derived CDR1 and CDR2 are MNHEY and SVGAGI. The CDR3 has 15 residues. The CDR3 loop is CASSRAERGRNGYTF. CDR3 bases: TGTGCCAGCAGTCGCGCGGAGAGGGGGCGGAATGGCTACACCTTC.

V gene TRBV2 combines with J gene TRBJ2-7, with 11 bases that match TRBD1. CDR3 size: 12 residues. Germline loops: CDR1 SNHLY, CDR2 FYNNEI. The V and J ends lost 10 bases and 4 bases, in that order; junction bases with no gene match: 3. The DNA of the CDR3 is TGTGCCACTCGGGACAGGGGGTACGAGCAGTACTTC. The encoded protein is CATRDRGYEQYF.

V is TRBV6-6 and J is TRBJ1-1, with D uncertain. The length of the CDR3 is 11 residues. Trimming removed 8 bases from V and 11 bases from J, with 15 bases in between. Germline CDR1 reads MNHNY; CDR2 reads SVGAGI (reference sequence). The CDR3 sequence: CASDIASGAFF. CDR3 sequence (DNA): TGTGCCAGCGACATCGCCTCGGGGGCTTTCTTT.

The V call is TRBV6-2 or TRBV6-3, the J call TRBJ2-3; 10 bases map to TRBD2. This CDR3 is 18 amino acids long. V trimming: 3 bases; J trimming: 2 bases; junction bases outside the gene matches: 11. Germline V gene lookup returns CDR1 MNHEY and CDR2 SVGEGT. This CDR3 reads CASSYILAGEHNTDTQYF. Here the CDR3 DNA reads TGTGCCAGCAGTTATATCCTAGCGGGGGAACATAACACAGATACGCAGTATTTT.